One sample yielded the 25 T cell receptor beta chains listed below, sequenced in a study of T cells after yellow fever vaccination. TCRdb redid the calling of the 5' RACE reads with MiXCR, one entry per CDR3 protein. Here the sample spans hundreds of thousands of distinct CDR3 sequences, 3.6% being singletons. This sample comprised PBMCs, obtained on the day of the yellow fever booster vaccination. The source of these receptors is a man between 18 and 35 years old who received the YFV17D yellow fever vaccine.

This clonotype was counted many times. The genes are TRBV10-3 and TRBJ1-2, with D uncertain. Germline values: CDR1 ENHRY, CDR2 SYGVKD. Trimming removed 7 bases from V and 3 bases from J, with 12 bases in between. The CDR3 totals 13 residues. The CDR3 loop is CAITGDTDYGYTF. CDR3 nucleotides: TGTGCCATCACCGGAGACACCGACTATGGCTACACCTTC.

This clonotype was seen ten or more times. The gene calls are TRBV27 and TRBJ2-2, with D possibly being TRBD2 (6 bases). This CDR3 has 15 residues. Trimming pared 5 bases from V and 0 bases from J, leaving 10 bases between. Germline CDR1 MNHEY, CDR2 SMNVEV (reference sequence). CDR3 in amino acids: CASSRLGSNTGELFF. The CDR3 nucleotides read TGTGCCAGCAGTCGACTAGGATCGAACACCGGGGAGCTGTTTTTT.

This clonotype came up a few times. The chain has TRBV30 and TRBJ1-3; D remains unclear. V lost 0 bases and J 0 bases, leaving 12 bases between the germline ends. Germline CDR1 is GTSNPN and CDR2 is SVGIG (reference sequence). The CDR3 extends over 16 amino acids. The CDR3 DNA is TGTGCCTGGAGTGTAGGCTTTCCCGGCTCTGGAAACACCATATATTTT. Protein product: CAWSVGFPGSGNTIYF.

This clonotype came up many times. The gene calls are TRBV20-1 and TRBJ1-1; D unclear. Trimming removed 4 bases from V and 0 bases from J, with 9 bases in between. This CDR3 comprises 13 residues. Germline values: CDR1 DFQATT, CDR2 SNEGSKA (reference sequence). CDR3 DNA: TGCAGTGCTATGGTGGCCATGAACACTGAAGCTTTCTTT. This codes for CSAMVAMNTEAFF.

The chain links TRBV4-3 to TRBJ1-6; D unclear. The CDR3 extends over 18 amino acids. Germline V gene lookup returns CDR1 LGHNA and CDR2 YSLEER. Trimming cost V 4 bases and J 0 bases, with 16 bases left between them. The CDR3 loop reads CASSRSDSDTSYNSPLHF. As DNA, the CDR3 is TGCGCCAGCAGCCGATCGGACTCAGACACCTCCTATAATTCACCCCTCCACTTT.

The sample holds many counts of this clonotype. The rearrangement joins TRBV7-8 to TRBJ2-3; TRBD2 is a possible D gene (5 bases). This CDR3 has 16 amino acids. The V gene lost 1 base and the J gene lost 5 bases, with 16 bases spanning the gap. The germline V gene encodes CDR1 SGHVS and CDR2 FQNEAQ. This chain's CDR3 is CASSLERDAWQDTQYF. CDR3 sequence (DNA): TGTGCCAGCAGCTTAGAGAGGGATGCCTGGCAAGATACGCAGTATTTT. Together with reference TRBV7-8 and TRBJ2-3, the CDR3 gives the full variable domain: GAGVSQSPRYKVAKRGQDVALRCDPISGHVSLFWYQQALGQGPEFLTYFQNEAQLDKSGLPSDRFFAERPEGSVSTLKIQRTQQEDSAVYLCASSLERDAWQDTQYFGPGTRLTVL.

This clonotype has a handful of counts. CDR3 bases: TGTGCCACCAGTCCTAGCGGGGGGTACCCCTACAATGAGCAGTTCTTC. Its translation: CATSPSGGYPYNEQFF. The J gene is TRBJ2-1, the V gene TRBV24-1; 11 nucleotides line up with TRBD2. The CDR3 covers 16 residues. The V gene end was trimmed by 6 bases and the J gene end by 2 bases; junction bases not matched to a gene: 5. Germline V gene lookup returns CDR1 KGHDR and CDR2 SFDVKD.

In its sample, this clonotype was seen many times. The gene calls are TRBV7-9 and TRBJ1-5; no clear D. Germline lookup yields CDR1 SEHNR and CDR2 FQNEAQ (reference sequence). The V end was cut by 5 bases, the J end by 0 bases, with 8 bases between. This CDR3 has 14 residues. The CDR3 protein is CASSLDHSNQPQHF. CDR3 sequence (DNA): TGTGCCAGCAGCCTTGACCATAGCAATCAGCCCCAGCATTTT.

In DNA, the CDR3 is TGTGCCAGCAGCTTATACGACAGGGGAGGGAACTATGGCTACACCTTC. Protein product: CASSLYDRGGNYGYTF. This sequence joins TRBV5-6 and TRBJ1-2, with TRBD1 matching 8 bases. This CDR3 contains 16 residues. CDR1 is SGHDT and CDR2 is YYEEEE in the germline V gene. V shed 2 bases, J shed 2 bases, and the junction held 8 bases outside the gene matches.

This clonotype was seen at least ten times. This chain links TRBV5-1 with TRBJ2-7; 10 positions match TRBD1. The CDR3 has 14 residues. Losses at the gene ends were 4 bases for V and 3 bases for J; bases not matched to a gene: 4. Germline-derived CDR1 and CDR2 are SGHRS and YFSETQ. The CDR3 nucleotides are TGCGCCAGCAGCAAGGGACAGGGGATCTACGAGCAGTACGTC. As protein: CASSKGQGIYEQYV.

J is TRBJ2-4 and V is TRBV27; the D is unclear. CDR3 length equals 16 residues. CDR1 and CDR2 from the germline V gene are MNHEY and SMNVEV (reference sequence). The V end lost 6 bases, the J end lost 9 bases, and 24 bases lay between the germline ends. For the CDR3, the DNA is TGTGCCAGCAGCCCCCCGCCCGGACCAACAAAGGGCATTCAGTACTTC. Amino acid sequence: CASSPPPGPTKGIQYF.

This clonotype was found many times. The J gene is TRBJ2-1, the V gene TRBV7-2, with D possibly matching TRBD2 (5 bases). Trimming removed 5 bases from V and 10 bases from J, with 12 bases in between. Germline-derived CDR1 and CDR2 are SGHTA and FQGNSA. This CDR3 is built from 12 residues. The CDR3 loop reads CASSPRGPEQFF. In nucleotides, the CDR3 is TGTGCCAGCAGCCCCCGAGGGCCCGAGCAGTTCTTC.

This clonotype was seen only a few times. This chain's CDR3 is CASSLFQGDVLRTEAFF. The DNA of the CDR3 is TGCGCCAGCAGCTTGTTTCAGGGGGATGTCCTGAGAACTGAAGCTTTCTTT. This chain joins TRBV5-1 and TRBJ1-1; 7 bases match TRBD1. This CDR3 contains 17 residues. From germline, CDR1 is SGHRS and CDR2 YFSETQ. V dropped 1 base and J dropped 5; count of bases not matched to a gene: 14.

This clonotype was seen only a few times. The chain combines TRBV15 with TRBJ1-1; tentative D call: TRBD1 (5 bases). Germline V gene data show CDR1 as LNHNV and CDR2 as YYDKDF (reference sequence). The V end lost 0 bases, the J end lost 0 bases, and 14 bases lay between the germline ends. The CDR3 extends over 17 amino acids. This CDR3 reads CATSRDPGQLMNTEAFF. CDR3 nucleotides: TGTGCCACCAGCAGAGATCCAGGGCAGCTCATGAACACTGAAGCTTTCTTT.

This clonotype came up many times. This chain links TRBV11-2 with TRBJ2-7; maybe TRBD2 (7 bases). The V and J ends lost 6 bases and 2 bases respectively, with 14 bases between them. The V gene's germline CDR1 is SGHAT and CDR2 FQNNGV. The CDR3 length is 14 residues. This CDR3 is CASRRPGGAYEQYF. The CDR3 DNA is TGTGCCAGCAGGAGACCGGGGGGCGCCTACGAGCAGTACTTC.

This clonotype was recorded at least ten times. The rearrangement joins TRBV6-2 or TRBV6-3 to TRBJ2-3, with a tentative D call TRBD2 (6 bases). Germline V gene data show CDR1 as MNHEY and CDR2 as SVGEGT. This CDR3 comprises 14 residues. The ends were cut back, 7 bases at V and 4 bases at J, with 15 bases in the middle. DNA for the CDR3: TGTGCCAGCAACCCTTGGGGAGGCCCAGATACGCAGTATTTT. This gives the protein CASNPWGGPDTQYF.

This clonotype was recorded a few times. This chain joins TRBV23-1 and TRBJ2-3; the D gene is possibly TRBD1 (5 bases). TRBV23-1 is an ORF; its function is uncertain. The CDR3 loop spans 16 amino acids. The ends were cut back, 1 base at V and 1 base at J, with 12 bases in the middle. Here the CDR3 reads CASSQLGVTGTDTQYF. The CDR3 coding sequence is TGCGCCAGCAGTCAATTAGGGGTAACCGGCACAGATACGCAGTATTTT.

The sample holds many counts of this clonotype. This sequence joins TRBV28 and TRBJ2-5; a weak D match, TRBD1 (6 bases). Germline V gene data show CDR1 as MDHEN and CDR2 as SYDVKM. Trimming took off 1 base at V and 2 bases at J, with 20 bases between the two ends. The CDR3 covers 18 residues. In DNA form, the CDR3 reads TGTGCCAGCAGTTTATACGACGTTAAGGACAGCGATCAAGAGACCCAGTACTTC. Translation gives CASSLYDVKDSDQETQYF.

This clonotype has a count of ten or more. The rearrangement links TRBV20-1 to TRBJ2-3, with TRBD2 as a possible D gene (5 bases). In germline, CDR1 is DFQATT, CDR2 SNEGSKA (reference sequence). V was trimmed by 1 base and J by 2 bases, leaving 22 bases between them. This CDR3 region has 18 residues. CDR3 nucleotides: TGCAGTGCTAGAGGATTGCTAGCTCCTATCCCATCCACAGATACGCAGTATTTT. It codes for CSARGLLAPIPSTDTQYF.

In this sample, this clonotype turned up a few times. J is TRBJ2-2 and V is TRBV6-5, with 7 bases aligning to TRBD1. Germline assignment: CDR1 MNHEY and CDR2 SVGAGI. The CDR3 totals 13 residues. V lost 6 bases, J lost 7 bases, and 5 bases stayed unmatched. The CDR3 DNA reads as TGTGCCAGCAGAAAGACAGGGCTCGGGGAGCTGTTTTTT. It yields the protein CASRKTGLGELFF.

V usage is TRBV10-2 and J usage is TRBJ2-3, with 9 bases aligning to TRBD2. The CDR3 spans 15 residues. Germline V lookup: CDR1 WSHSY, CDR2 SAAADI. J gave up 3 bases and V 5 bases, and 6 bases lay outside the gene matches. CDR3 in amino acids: CASSRAGGPTDTQYF. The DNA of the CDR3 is TGCGCCAGCAGTCGGGCGGGGGGGCCAACAGATACGCAGTATTTT.

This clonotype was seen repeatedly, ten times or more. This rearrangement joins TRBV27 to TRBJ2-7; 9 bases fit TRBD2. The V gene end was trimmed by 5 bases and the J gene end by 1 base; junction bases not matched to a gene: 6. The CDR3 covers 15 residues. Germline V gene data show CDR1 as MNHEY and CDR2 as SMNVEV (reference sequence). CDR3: CASSPGLANSYEQYF. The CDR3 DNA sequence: TGTGCCAGCAGTCCTGGACTAGCGAATTCCTACGAGCAGTACTTC.

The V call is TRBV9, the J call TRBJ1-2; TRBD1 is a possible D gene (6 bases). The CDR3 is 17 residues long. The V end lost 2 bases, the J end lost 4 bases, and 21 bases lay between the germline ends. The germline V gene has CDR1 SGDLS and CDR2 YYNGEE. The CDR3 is CASSVDPTQGSVYGYTF. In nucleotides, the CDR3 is TGTGCCAGCAGCGTGGACCCAACTCAGGGGTCGGTCTATGGCTACACCTTC.

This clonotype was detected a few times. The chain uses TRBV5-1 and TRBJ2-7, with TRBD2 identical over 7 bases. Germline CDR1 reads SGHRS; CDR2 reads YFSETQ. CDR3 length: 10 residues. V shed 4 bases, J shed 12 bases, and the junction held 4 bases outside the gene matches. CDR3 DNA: TGCGCCAGCAGCCTCGGACTAGTGTACTTC. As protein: CASSLGLVYF.

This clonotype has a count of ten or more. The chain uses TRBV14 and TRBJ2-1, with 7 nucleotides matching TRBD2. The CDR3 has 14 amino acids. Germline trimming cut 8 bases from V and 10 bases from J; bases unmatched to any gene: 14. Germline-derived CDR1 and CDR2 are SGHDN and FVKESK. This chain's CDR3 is CASGRGGLSLEQFF. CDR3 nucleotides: TGTGCCAGCGGGAGGGGCGGCCTCAGCTTGGAGCAGTTCTTC.